The rows below give T cell receptor beta chains drawn from one sample of a study of blood T cells in healthy people across ages. A single record per CDR3 protein comes from TCRdb applying MiXCR to the 5' RACE reads. The table has approximately 1.5 million distinct CDR3 sequences, approximately 32% seen once. Sample: blood. The origin of the receptors is a woman younger than 45 in good health. Each CDR3 is given with its conserved first and last residue. The D gene is left open where the match is weak. The size of a clone is reported for some rows only, either as once, few or many, or as a class for expanded clones.

TRBV20-1	.	.	TRBJ2-7	CSARVSSDYEQYF	TGCAGTGCTAGAGTTTCTAGCGACTACGAGCAGTACTTC
TRBV10-3	many	.	TRBJ2-4	CAISESGYDIQYF	TGTGCCATCAGTGAGTCCGGGTATGACATTCAGTACTTC
TRBV9	.	.	TRBJ1-5	CAGSVGEQAIEPQHF	TGTGCCGGCAGCGTAGGAGAGCAGGCAATTGAGCCCCAGCATTTT
TRBV6-1	.	TRBD1	TRBJ2-5	CASTQGVTYQETQYF	TGTGCCAGCACCCAGGGGGTTACGTACCAAGAGACCCAGTACTTC
TRBV7-9	.	.	TRBJ2-2	CASSPDGRGELFF	TGTGCCAGCAGCCCGGACGGGAGAGGGGAGCTGTTTTTT
TRBV5-1	.	.	TRBJ2-1	CASSLVGGPPYNEQFF	TGCGCCAGCAGCTTGGTGGGCGGGCCTCCCTACAATGAGCAGTTCTTC
TRBV20-1	.	TRBD1	TRBJ2-2	CSAGLDRGLVTGELFF	TGTAGCGCTGGGCTGGACAGGGGGCTCGTCACCGGGGAGCTGTTTTTT
TRBV4-1	.	TRBD2	TRBJ2-3	CASSQERASGGATDTQYF	TGCGCCAGCAGCCAAGAGAGGGCTAGCGGGGGGGCCACAGATACGCAGTATTTT
TRBV29-1	few	.	TRBJ2-7	CSVEDSPYEQYF	TGCAGCGTCGAGGACAGTCCCTACGAGCAGTACTTC
TRBV15	.	TRBD2	TRBJ2-1	CATSRDRGGDEQFF	TGTGCCACCAGCAGAGATCGGGGGGGGGATGAGCAGTTCTTC
TRBV15	.	.	TRBJ2-1	CATSRDSLINEQFF	TGTGCCACCAGCAGAGATTCGCTAATAAATGAGCAGTTCTTC
TRBV4-1	few	.	TRBJ2-7	CASSQESVSSYEQYF	TGCGCCAGCAGCCAAGAGAGCGTTTCCTCCTACGAGCAGTACTTC
TRBV5-1	.	.	TRBJ1-2	CASSLVDGYGYTF	TGCGCCAGCAGCCTGGTGGACGGATATGGCTACACCTTC
TRBV6-1	few	.	TRBJ1-4	CASSLLGPNEKLFF	TGTGCCAGCAGTCTCCTGGGACCGAATGAAAAACTGTTTTTT
TRBV9	few	TRBD1	TRBJ1-4	CASSVTGTGNEKLFF	TGTGCCAGCAGCGTTACCGGGACAGGGAATGAAAAACTGTTTTTT
TRBV9	few	TRBD2	TRBJ2-7	CASSVGGGGLIEQYF	TGTGCCAGCAGCGTAGGGGGCGGGGGGTTAATCGAGCAGTACTTC
TRBV6-5	many	TRBD1	TRBJ1-2	CASSRTGANYGYTF	TGCGCCAGCAGCCGGACAGGGGCTAACTATGGCTACACCTTC
TRBV29-1	few	.	TRBJ1-2	CSVGAGGGDTF	TGCAGCGTGGGGGCCGGCGGTGGAGACACCTTC
TRBV18	many	TRBD1	TRBJ1-1	CASSPQAGGNTEAFF	TGTGCCAGCTCACCGCAAGCAGGGGGGAACACTGAAGCTTTCTTT
TRBV7-6	.	.	TRBJ2-7	CASSPAGAGGQYF	TGTGCCAGCAGTCCGGCCGGGGCCGGGGGGCAGTACTTC
TRBV30	.	TRBD2	TRBJ2-5	CAWTGTSGVETQYF	TGTGCCTGGACAGGGACTAGCGGGGTAGAGACCCAGTACTTC
TRBV12-3/TRBV12-4	.	.	TRBJ1-2	CASSTGAKSGGYTF	TGTGCCAGCAGTACCGGTGCCAAATCGGGAGGCTACACCTTC
TRBV9	few	.	TRBJ2-2	CASSVGFNTGELFF	TGTGCCAGCAGCGTAGGCTTTAACACCGGGGAGCTGTTTTTT
TRBV13	.	.	TRBJ2-3	CASSPLGGADGQYF	TGTGCCAGCAGCCCACTAGGGGGGGCAGATGGGCAGTATTTT
TRBV7-6	.	.	TRBJ2-1	CASSHQSEAPEQFF	TGTGCCAGCAGCCATCAGTCAGAGGCACCCGAGCAGTTCTTC
TRBV7-9	.	TRBD1	TRBJ2-3	CASSVGQGRTDTQYF	TGTGCCAGCAGCGTCGGACAGGGCCGCACAGATACGCAGTATTTT
TRBV6-2/TRBV6-3	few	.	TRBJ1-3	CASSYSAYSGNTIYF	TGTGCCAGCAGTTACTCGGCATACTCTGGAAACACCATATATTTT
TRBV10-3	few	.	TRBJ1-1	CATTGVGNTEAFF	TGTGCCACCACCGGCGTGGGGAACACTGAAGCTTTCTTT
TRBV6-1	few	.	TRBJ1-3	CASSEFPGTGNTIYF	TGTGCCAGCAGTGAATTCCCGGGGACCGGAAACACCATATATTTT
TRBV6-1	.	.	TRBJ2-1	CASSEKDGDEQFF	TGTGCCAGCAGTGAAAAGGACGGGGATGAGCAGTTCTTC
TRBV5-1	few	TRBD2	TRBJ2-7	CASCLAGGYEQYF	TGCGCCAGCTGCCTGGCGGGGGGCTACGAGCAGTACTTC
TRBV24-1	.	.	TRBJ2-7	CATSESTHSYEQYF	TGTGCCACCAGTGAGTCGACACACTCCTACGAGCAGTACTTC
TRBV5-1	.	.	TRBJ2-7	CASSLRWQTAYEQYF	TGCGCCAGCAGCTTGCGGTGGCAGACAGCATACGAGCAGTACTTC
TRBV7-8	many	.	TRBJ2-7	CASSLAPTGYYEQYF	TGTGCCAGCAGCTTAGCGCCAACAGGATACTACGAGCAGTACTTC
TRBV27	many	.	TRBJ2-3	CASSSITDTQYF	TGTGCCAGCAGCTCCATTACAGATACGCAGTATTTT
TRBV3-1	few	.	TRBJ1-1	CASSQGAGVNTEAFF	TGTGCCAGCAGCCAAGGGGCAGGGGTGAACACTGAAGCTTTCTTT
TRBV25-1	few	TRBD2	TRBJ2-3	CASSTRSLRGGSDTQYF	TGTGCCAGCAGTACCCGCTCCTTGCGGGGGGGGTCAGATACGCAGTATTTT
TRBV3-1	.	TRBD2	TRBJ2-7	CASSQNRGASGGPYEQYF	TGTGCCAGCAGCCAAAACAGGGGGGCTAGCGGGGGCCCCTACGAGCAGTACTTC